One and the same sample provided the 15 T cell receptor beta chains below, sequenced in a study of T cells in localized non-small cell lung cancer. The assay was immunoSEQ multiplex PCR, and TCRdb's table has in-frame clones only and misses some. The sample gives around 80,000 clones, 80% of which show up once; under 25% is in the top ten. The sample consisted of PBMCs, taken before any cancer treatment. The receptor set was obtained from a man between 35 and 75 years old with stage II squamous cell lung carcinoma.

This clone was recorded only once. V is TRBV6-5 and J is TRBJ1-2, with D unclear. Trimming left V 6 bases short and J 5 bases short, with 13 bases between. Germline V gene sequence: CDR1 MNHEY, CDR2 SVGAGI. This CDR3 contains 13 residues. CDR3 nucleotides: TGTGCCAGCAGCCGCGAATCGGGGTATGGCTACACCTTC. Its translation is CASSRESGYGYTF.

This clone came up once. The chain uses TRBV11-2 and TRBJ1-1, with unresolved D. Germline loops: CDR1 SGHAT, CDR2 FQNNGV. Deletions cut 5 bases from V and 1 base from J, with 17 bases between. The CDR3 is 16 amino acids. The CDR3 protein is CASSPGEGKGNTEAFF. CDR3 in DNA: TGTGCCAGCAGCCCCGGGGAAGGGAAAGGGAACACTGAAGCTTTCTTT.

This clone was picked up one time. The genes are TRBV19 and TRBJ2-1; 11 bases line up with TRBD2. Germline lookup yields CDR1 LNHDA and CDR2 SQIVND (reference sequence). Unmatched junction bases numbered 17, after V lost 5 bases and J lost 8 bases. The CDR3 has 18 residues. CDR3 in amino acids: CASSWSSGRAPAGYEQFF. The CDR3 DNA is TGTGCCAGTAGTTGGAGTAGCGGGAGGGCCCCCGCTGGCTATGAGCAGTTCTTC.

The chain combines TRBV10-2 with TRBJ2-5; TRBD1 might be the D (6 bases). The CDR3 is made up of 14 amino acids. CDR1 is WSHSY, CDR2 SAAADI, per germline. Deletions cut 6 bases from V and 2 bases from J, with 13 bases between. CDR3 loop: CASRAYRDQETQYF. The CDR3 DNA sequence: TGCGCCAGCAGGGCTTACAGGGATCAAGAGACCCAGTACTTC.

This clone was picked up a small number of times. The chain combines TRBV6-1 with TRBJ1-5, with no clear D. V was trimmed by 5 bases and J by 0 bases, leaving 8 bases between them. Per the germline V gene, CDR1 is MNHNS and CDR2 is SASEGT. This CDR3 is built from 14 residues. The CDR3 here is CASSREYSNQPQHF. The CDR3 bases are TGTGCCAGCAGTAGGGAATATAGCAATCAGCCCCAGCATTTT.

The chain employs TRBV7-8 and TRBJ1-3, with 8 bases fitting TRBD1. Germline V lookup: CDR1 SGHVS, CDR2 FQNEAQ. There are 14 residues in the CDR3. V lost 6 bases and J lost 1; bases outside the gene matches: 2. Written as DNA, the CDR3 is TGTGCCAGCAGTCGGACAGGGTCTGGAAACACCATATATTTT. Its protein product is CASSRTGSGNTIYF.

V is TRBV4-1 and J is TRBJ2-5; D not certain. Germline CDR1 reads MGHRA; CDR2 reads YSYEKL. V lost 1 base to trimming and J lost 1 base, with 4 bases between them. The CDR3 loop spans 13 amino acids. In DNA, the CDR3 is TGCGCCAGCAGCCAAGGAATCCAAGAGACCCAGTACTTC. This translates into CASSQGIQETQYF.

This rearrangement joins TRBV11-2 to TRBJ2-3; 7 nucleotides align to TRBD1. The CDR3 is 16 residues long. CDR1 SGHAT and CDR2 FQNNGV come from the germline V gene. After removal of 5 bases from V and 6 bases from J, the junction contained 14 bases not matched to a gene. The CDR3 bases are TGTGCCAGCAGCCGTCGGGACAGATTGGATCCGGATACGCAGTATTTT. Its protein product is CASSRRDRLDPDTQYF.

This clone was observed a single time. The V call is TRBV28, the J call TRBJ2-7; possible D gene TRBD1, 6 bases. CDR3 length: 12 amino acids. Trimming cost V 9 bases and J 2 bases, with 11 bases left between them. Germline CDR1 and CDR2: MDHEN and SYDVKM. This CDR3 is CASWDNTYEQYF. The CDR3 DNA sequence: TGTGCCAGTTGGGACAATACCTACGAGCAGTACTTC.

The chain is built from TRBV29-1 and TRBJ2-2; D call uncertain. Germline loops: CDR1 SQVTM, CDR2 ANQGSEA. The length of the CDR3 is 13 residues. Trimming stripped 4 bases from V and 3 bases from J, with 9 bases between. This CDR3 reads CSVVGSYTGELFF. CDR3 nucleotide sequence: TGCAGCGTTGTAGGGTCTTACACCGGGGAGCTGTTTTTT.

The chain couples TRBV10-3 to TRBJ2-7; D is possibly TRBD1 (6 bases). V was shortened by 3 bases and J by 4 bases, with 13 bases between the two germline ends. CDR3 length: 14 residues. Germline assignment: CDR1 ENHRY and CDR2 SYGVKD. Here the CDR3 reads CAISDTDRRYEQYF. CDR3 bases: TGTGCCATCAGTGACACTGACAGGCGGTACGAGCAGTACTTC.

The chain links TRBV5-4 to TRBJ2-1; no clear D. The germline V gene encodes CDR1 SGHNT and CDR2 YYREEE (reference sequence). CDR3 length: 14 amino acids. Trimming removed 6 bases at V and 0 bases at J, with 10 bases between. Here the CDR3 reads CASTGQSSYNEQFF. Here the CDR3 DNA reads TGTGCCAGCACCGGGCAGAGCTCCTACAATGAGCAGTTCTTC.

In its sample, this clone was seen a few times. The chain has TRBV7-2 and TRBJ1-5; the D gene is possibly TRBD1 (5 bases). Germline CDR1 SGHTA, CDR2 FQGNSA. Trimming took 2 bases from V and 8 from J, leaving 10 bases between them. The CDR3 is 13 residues long. CDR3 protein: CASSLQGWEPQHF. The CDR3 DNA reads TGTGCCAGCAGCTTACAGGGATGGGAGCCCCAGCATTTT.

The chain links TRBV29-1 to TRBJ2-6, with D uncertain. CDR1 and CDR2 from the germline V gene are SQVTM and ANQGSEA. The CDR3 runs 13 residues. V was clipped by 7 bases and J by 0 bases, with 7 bases between them. CDR3 protein: CSGMSSGANVLTF. DNA of the CDR3: TGCAGCGGGATGAGCTCTGGGGCCAACGTCCTGACTTTC.

The chain recombines TRBV11-2 with TRBJ1-2; D might be TRBD1 (6 bases). Germline assignment: CDR1 SGHAT and CDR2 FQNNGV. This CDR3 spans 15 amino acids. The V and J ends lost 5 bases and 1 base respectively, with 14 bases between them. CDR3 region: CASSPGGGLNYGYTF. The CDR3 DNA sequence: TGTGCCAGCAGCCCCGGCGGGGGCCTTAACTATGGCTACACCTTC.